The rows below give T cell receptor beta chains drawn from one sample of a study of blood T cell repertoires in COVID-19. Profiled with immunoSEQ multiplex PCR; TCRdb holds only in-frame clones, not every one. The profile shows about 280,000 clones, approximately 85% of them singletons. The sample consisted of peripheral blood. The receptors originated from a man in his late teens or twenties with active or convalescent COVID-19. Each CDR3 is given without its conserved first and last residue.

>TRBJ1-6|TRBV2
ASSESQYNSPLH
>TRBJ2-3|TRBV29-1
SVESRQGRDTQY
>TRBJ1-5|TRBV6-2/TRBV6-3
ASSFHPDRPNQPQH
>TRBJ2-3|TRBV5-1
ASSLVTSGPNTDTQY
>TRBJ2-1|TRBV24-1
ATSRGGDEQF
>TRBJ1-4|TRBV2
ASFRSEKLF
>TRBJ2-3|TRBV5-4
ASSLDRGLEDTQY
>TRBJ1-2|TRBV6-5
ASSYDRLDNYGYT
>TRBJ2-7|TRBV6-1
ASSDAGQTSPYEQY
>TRBJ2-7|TRBV19
ASSSGGQGAYEQY
>TRBJ1-3|TRBV11-2
ASSSLQGKGNTIY
>TRBJ2-3|TRBV12-5
ASGSGGLSTDTQY
>TRBJ2-5|TRBV7-2
ASSSGASGQETQY
>TRBJ2-2|TRBV6-4
ASSASSGGATGELF
>TRBJ1-6|TRBV3-1/TRBV3-2
ASSQDRGSPLH
>TRBJ2-5|TRBV6-1
ASSEVGTKGETQY
>TRBJ1-2|TRBV11-1
ASSSPYRENYGYT
>TRBJ2-5|TRBV5-4
ASSRGTEETQY